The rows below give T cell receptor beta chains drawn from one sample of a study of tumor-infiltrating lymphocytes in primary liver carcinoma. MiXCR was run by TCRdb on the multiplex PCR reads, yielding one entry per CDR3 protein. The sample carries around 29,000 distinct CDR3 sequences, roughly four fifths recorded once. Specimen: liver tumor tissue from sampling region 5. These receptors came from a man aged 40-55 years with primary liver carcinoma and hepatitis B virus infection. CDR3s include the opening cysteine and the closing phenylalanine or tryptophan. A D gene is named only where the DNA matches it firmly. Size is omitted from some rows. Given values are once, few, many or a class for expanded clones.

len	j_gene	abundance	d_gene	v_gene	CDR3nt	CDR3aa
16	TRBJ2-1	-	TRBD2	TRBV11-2	TGTGTCAGCAGCTTGGAGCTCCTAGCGGGAATGTATAAGCAGTTCTTC	CVSSLELLAGMYKQFF
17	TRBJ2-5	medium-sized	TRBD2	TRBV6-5	TGTGCCAGCAGTTGGTCCTGGGTAGCGGGAGACGGAGAGACCCAGTACTTC	CASSWSWVAGDGETQYF
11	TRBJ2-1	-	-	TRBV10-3	TGTGCCATCCGTCATGACTATGAGCAACTCTTC	CAIRHDYEQLF
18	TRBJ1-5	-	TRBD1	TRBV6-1	TGTGCCAGTAGTGGCCCAGAGGGGCGGACAGGGAGCGATCAGCCCCAGCATTTT	CASSGPEGRTGSDQPQHF
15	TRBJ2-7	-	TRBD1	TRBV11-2	TGTGCCAGCATCCTAAATCCGGGACAGACCTACGAGCAGCACTTC	CASILNPGQTYEQHF
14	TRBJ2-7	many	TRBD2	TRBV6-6	TGTATCAGCAGTTATGCACTAGCGGGTGGTGAGCAGTACTTC	CISSYALAGGEQYF
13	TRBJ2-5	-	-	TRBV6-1	TGTGCCAGTCAGGGTGTTCCTAAAGAGACCCAGTACTTC	CASQGVPKETQYF
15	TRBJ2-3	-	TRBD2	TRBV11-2	TGTGGCGGCAGCACCGGGACTAGCGGCACAGAAACGCAGTATTTT	CGGSTGTSGTETQYF
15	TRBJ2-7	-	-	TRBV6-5	TGTGCCAGCAGTTACTCGAGTTCAGGGTTGAGCGACCAGTACTTC	CASSYSSSGLSDQYF
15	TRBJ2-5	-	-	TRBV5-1	TGCGCCATCAGTTTGGATGGCCGGCCCCAAGAGACCCAGTACTTC	CAISLDGRPQETQYF
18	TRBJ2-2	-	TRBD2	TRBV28	TGTGTCAGCAGTACCGGGACTAGCGGGAAAGTTTTCGGCGGGGAGTTGTTTTTT	CVSSTGTSGKVFGGELFF
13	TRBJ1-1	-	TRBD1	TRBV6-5	TGTGCCCTCAGCCGGACAGGGGGCACTGAAGCTTTCTTT	CALSRTGGTEAFF
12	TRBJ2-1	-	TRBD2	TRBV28	TGTGCCAGCACGCCGGGAGGGCGGAAGCAGTTCTTC	CASTPGGRKQFF
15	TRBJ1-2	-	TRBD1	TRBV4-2	TGTGCGAGCAGCCAAGATATGGACAGGGGCGGTGTCTACACCTTC	CASSQDMDRGGVYTF
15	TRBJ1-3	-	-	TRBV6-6	TGTGCCAGCAGTTTCAGGCAGGAATTCGGAAACACCATATATTTT	CASSFRQEFGNTIYF
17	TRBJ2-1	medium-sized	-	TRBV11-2	TGTGCCAGCAGCTTAAGTTGGGTAGCCTTCTTTGGGAATGAGCAGTTCTTC	CASSLSWVAFFGNEQFF